The clone carrying this TCR beta chain has ten or more counts. TCR cDNA molecules were tagged individually, and each one carried a unique molecular identifier. Using its own MiXCR run on the 5' RACE reads, TCRdb lists one record per CDR3 protein. Among tens of thousands of distinct CDR3 sequences listed, roughly an eighth were seen once. This sample was taken from a study of spatial heterogeneity in lung cancer. About the research overall: Alpha-chain sequences were detected in numbers that were consistently lower than beta-chain sequences. More than eight raw reads, on average, carried each unique TCR and UMI combination.

This sample's time point: sample taken at primary tumor resection. Samples were obtained from some 70 donors, all untreated early-stage non-small cell lung cancer patients. The J segment lost 6 bases and the V segment lost 5 bases, leaving 6 bases of the junction unmatched. Germline loops: CDR1 LGHNA, CDR2 YSLEER. The CDR3 is 13 amino acids. The sample consisted of PBMCs, taken at surgery. V gene TRBV4-3 combines with J gene TRBJ2-7; TRBD1 agrees at 8 bases. This sequence was found in a male donor with early-stage non-small cell lung cancer. Written as DNA, the CDR3 is TGCGCCAGCAGCGCGCGACAGGGGACCGAGCAGTACTTC. This encodes CASSARQGTEQYF.